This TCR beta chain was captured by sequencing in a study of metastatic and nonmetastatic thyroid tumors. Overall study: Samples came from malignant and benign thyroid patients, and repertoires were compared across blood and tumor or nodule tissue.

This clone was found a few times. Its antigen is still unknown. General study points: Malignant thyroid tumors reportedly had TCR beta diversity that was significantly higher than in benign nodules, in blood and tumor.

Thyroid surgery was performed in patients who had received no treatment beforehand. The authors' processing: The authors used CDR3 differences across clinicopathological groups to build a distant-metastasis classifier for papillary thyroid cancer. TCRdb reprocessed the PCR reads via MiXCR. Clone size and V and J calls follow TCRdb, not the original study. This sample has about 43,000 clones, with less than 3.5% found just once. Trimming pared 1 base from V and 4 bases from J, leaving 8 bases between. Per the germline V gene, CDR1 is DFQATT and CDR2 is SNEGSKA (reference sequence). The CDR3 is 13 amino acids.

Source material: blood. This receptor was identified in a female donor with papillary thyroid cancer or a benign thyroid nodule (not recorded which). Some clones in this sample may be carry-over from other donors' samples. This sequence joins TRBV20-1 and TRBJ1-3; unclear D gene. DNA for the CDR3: TGCAGTGCTAGAGTATGGGCCGGAAACACCATATATTTT. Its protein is CSARVWAGNTIYF.